The clone carrying this TCR beta chain was recorded a few times. Its target is not known. TCRdb's copy holds only in-frame clones and misses some; the assay was immunoSEQ multiplex PCR. The sample consists of a few hundred thousand clones, around 90% of them appearing once. This record comes from a study of Ad26.COV2.S vaccination and SARS-CoV-2 variants. Study at large: This donor came from the COV1001 trial of Ad26.COV2.S. Study-wide results and limits: Total T cell responses may have been underestimated by the TCR breadth and depth analyses.

The CDR3 contains 14 residues. V was shortened by 6 bases and J by 3 bases, with 15 bases between the two germline ends. Germline-derived CDR1 and CDR2 are SGHAT and FQNNGV. The treatment is: some 19 received Ad26.COV2.S at low or high dose, single or two shots; 5 received placebo; per-sample allocation not given. Sampling occurred on day 63 after the first vaccine or placebo injection. Cohort 1b enrolled adults aged 18-55 years in Boston. This chain uses TRBV11-2 with TRBJ2-7; D might be TRBD2 (6 bases). The receptor was isolated from a person between 18 and 65 years old who received the Ad26.COV2.S COVID-19 vaccine or a placebo. Sequencing used peripheral blood, obtained in a trial of Ad26.COV2.S vaccine versus placebo. CDR3 loop: CASSIGAGSYEQYF. The CDR3 region has the DNA TGTGCCAGCAGTATAGGGGCGGGAAGCTACGAGCAGTACTTC.